The sequence of this TCR beta chain was determined in a study of cytotoxic CD8 clonotypes in ibrutinib-treated CLL. Study-level background: The patients comprised roughly 12 relapsed/refractory and around 16 treatment-naive cases, 17 to 18 IGHV unmutated. Among patients, approximately 24 responded partially and 2 completely; around 15 then stayed remitted and some twelve progressed after median about 74 months.

The V end lost 3 bases, the J end lost 3 bases, and 11 bases lay between the germline ends. The CDR3 consists of 14 residues. Germline CDR1 is MNHNS and CDR2 is SASEGT. Sequencing sought depths of 1 in 200,000 to 1 in 1 million T cells. Data came from immunoSEQ multiplex PCR; TCRdb stores just in-frame clones and leaves some out. The sample contains approximately 70,000 clones, 70% to 90% of which appear only once. Specimen: PBMCs, collected at disease progression, from a patient treated with ibrutinib. This clonotype was obtained from a human donor with chronic lymphocytic leukemia. V and J are TRBV6-1 and TRBJ2-5; perhaps TRBD2 as D (5 bases). CDR3 nucleotide sequence: TGTGCCAGCAGTGATCCGGGGAAGAAAGAGACCCAGTACTTC. Amino acids: CASSDPGKKETQYF.